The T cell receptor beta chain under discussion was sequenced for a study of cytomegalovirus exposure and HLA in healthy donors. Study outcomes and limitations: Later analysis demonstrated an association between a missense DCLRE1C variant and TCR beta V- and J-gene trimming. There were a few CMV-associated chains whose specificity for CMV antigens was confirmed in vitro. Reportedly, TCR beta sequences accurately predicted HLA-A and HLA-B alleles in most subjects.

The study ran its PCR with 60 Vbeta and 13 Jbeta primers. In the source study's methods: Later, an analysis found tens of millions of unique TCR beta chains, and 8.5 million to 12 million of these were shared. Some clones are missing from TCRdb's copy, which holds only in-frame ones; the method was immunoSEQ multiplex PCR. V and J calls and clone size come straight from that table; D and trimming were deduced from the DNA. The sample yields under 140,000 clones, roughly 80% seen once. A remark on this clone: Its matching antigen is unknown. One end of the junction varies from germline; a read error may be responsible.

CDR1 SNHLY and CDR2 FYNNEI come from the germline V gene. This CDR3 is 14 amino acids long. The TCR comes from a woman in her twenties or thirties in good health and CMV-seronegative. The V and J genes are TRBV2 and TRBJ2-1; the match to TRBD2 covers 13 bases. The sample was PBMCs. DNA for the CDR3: TGTGCCAGCAGGATGGGGACTAGCGGGGTCACCTCTATCTTC. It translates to CASRMGTSGVTSIF.